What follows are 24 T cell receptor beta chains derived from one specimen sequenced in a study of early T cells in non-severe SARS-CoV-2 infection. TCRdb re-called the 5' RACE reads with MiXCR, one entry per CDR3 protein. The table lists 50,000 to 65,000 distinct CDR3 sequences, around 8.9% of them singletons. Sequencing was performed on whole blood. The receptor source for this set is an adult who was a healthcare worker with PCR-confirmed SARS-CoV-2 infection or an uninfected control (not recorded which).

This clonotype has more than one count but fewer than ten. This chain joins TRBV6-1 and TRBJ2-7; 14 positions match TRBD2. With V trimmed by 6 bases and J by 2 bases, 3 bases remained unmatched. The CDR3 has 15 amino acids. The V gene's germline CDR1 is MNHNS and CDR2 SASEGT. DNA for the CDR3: TGTGCCAGCAGAATGGGACTAGCGGGAGCCTACGAGCAGTACTTC. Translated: CASRMGLAGAYEQYF.

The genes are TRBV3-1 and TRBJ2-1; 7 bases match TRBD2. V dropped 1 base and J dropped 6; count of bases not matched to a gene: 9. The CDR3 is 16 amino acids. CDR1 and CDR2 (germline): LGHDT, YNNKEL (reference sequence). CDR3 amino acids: CASSQGGGLHGNEQFF. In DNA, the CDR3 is TGTGCCAGCAGCCAAGGGGGGGGACTTCATGGCAATGAGCAGTTCTTC.

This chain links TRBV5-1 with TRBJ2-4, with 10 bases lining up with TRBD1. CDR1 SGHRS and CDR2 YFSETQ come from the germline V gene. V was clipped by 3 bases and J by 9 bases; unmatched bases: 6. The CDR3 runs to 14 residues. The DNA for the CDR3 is TGCGCCAGCAGCTCCGGGACAGGGGTTGTCATTCAGTACTTC. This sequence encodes CASSSGTGVVIQYF.

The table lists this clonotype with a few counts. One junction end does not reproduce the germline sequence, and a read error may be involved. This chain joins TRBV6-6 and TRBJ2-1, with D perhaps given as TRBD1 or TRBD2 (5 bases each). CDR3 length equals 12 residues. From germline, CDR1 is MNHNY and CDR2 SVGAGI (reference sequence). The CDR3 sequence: CVSTGAGNEQFF. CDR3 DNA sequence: TGTGTCAGCACCGGGGCGGGCAATGAGCAGTTCTTC.

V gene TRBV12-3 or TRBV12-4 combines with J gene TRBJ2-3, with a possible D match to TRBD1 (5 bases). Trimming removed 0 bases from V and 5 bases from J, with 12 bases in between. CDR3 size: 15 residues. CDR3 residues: CASSLAMGRIDTQYF. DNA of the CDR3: TGTGCCAGCAGTTTAGCGATGGGGCGCATAGATACGCAGTATTTT.

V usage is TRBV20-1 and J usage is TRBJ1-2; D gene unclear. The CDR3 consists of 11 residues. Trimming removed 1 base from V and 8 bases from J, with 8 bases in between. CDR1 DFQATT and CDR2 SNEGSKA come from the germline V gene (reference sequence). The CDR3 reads CSARVLGGYTF. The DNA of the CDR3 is TGCAGTGCTAGAGTTCTGGGAGGCTACACCTTC.

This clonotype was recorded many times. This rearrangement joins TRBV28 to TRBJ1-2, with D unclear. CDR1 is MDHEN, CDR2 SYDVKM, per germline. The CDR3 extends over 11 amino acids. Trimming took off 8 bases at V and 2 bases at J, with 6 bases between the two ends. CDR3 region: CASGVNYGYTF. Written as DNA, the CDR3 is TGTGCCAGCGGGGTGAACTATGGCTACACCTTC.

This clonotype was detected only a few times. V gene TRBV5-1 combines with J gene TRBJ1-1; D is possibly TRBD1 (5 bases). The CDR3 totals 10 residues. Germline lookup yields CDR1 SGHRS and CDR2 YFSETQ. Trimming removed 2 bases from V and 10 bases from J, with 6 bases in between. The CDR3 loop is CASSFTGAFF. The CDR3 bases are TGCGCCAGCAGCTTCACAGGAGCTTTCTTT.

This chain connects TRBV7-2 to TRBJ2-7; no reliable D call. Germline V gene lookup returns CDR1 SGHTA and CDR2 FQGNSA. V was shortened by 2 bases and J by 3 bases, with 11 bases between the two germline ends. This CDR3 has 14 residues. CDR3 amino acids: CASSLSTTNYEQYF. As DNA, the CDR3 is TGTGCCAGCAGCTTATCGACGACAAACTACGAGCAGTACTTC.

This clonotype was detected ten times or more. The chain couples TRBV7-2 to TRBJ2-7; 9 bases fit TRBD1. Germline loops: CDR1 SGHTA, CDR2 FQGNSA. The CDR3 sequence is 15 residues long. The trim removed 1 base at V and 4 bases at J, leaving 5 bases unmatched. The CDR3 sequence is CASSLVGTGLYEQYF. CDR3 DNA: TGTGCCAGCAGCTTAGTTGGGACAGGGTTGTACGAGCAGTACTTC.

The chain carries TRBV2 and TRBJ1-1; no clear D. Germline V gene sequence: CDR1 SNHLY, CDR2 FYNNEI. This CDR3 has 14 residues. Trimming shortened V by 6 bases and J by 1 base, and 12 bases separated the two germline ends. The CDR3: CASRSGIPNTEAFF. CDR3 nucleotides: TGTGCCAGCAGGTCAGGAATTCCGAACACTGAAGCTTTCTTT. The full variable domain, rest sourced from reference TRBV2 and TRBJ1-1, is EPEVTQTPSHQVTQMGQEVILRCVPISNHLYFYWYRQILGQKVEFLVSFYNNEISEKSEIFDDQFSVERPDGSNFTLKIRSTKLEDSAMYFCASRSGIPNTEAFFGQGTRLTVV.

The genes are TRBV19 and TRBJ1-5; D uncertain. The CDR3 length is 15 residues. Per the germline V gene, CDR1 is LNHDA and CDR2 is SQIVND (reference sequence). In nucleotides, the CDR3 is TGTGCAGAGAAAATGCCGGTATATAGCAATCAGCCCCAGCATTTT. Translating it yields CAEKMPVYSNQPQHF.

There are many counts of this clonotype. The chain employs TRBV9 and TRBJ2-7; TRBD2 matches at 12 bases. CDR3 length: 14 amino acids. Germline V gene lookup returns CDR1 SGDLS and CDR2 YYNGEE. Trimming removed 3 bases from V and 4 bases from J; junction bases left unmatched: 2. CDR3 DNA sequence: TGTGCCAGCAGCGCGACTAGCGGGAGTTACGAGCAGTACTTC. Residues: CASSATSGSYEQYF. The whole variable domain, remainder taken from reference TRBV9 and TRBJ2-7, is DSGVTQTPKHLITATGQRVTLRCSPRSGDLSVYWYQQSLDQGLQFLIQYYNGEERAKGNILERFSAQQFPDLHSELNLSSLELGDSALYFCASSATSGSYEQYFGPGTRLTVT.

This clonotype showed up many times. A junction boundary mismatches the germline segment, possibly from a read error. In nucleotides, the CDR3 is TGCGCCAGCAGGGCGACTAGCGGGAGTGGGTTCGAGGTCTTC. Translating it yields CASRATSGSGFEVF. The rearrangement joins TRBV5-1 to TRBJ2-1; 12 bases are shared with TRBD2. The germline CDR1 and CDR2 sequences are SGHRS and YFSETQ. The CDR3 totals 14 residues.

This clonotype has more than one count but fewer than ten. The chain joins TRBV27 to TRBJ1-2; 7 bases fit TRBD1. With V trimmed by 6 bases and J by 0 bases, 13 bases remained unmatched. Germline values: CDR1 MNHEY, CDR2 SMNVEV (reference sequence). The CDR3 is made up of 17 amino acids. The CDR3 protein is CASRPGQHYITNYGYTF. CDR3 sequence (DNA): TGTGCCAGCAGACCGGGACAGCACTATATTACTAACTATGGCTACACCTTC.

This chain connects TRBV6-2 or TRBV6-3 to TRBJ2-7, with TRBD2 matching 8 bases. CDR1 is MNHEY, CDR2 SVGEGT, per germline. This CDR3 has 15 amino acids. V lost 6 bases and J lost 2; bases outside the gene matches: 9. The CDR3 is CASSLTSGSAYEQYF. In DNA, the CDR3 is TGTGCCAGCAGCCTAACTAGCGGTTCGGCCTACGAGCAGTACTTC.

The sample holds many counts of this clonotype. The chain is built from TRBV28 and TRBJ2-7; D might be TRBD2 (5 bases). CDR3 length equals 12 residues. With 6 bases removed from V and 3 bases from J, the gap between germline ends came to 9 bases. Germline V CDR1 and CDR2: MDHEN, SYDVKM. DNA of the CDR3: TGTGCCAGCAGGGACGGGATCTACGAGCAGTACTTC. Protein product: CASRDGIYEQYF.

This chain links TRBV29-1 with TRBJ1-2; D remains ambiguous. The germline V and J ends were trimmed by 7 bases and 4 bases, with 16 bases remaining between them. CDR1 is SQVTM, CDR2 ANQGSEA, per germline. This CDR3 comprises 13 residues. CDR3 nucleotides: TGCAGCGCGATTCCAGCCCATGGCTATGGCTACACCTTC. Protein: CSAIPAHGYGYTF.

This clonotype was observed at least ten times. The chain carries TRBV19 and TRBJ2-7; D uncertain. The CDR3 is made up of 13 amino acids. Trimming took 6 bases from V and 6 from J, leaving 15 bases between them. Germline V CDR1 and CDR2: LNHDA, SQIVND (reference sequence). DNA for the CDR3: TGTGCCAGTAGGAGCAGCCGATATGGCGAGCAGTACTTC. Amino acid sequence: CASRSSRYGEQYF.

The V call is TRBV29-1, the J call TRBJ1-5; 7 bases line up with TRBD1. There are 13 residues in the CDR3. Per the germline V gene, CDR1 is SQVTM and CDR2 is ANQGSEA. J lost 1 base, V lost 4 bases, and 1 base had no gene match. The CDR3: CSVARGSNQPQHF. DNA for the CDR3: TGCAGCGTTGCCAGGGGGAGCAATCAGCCCCAGCATTTT. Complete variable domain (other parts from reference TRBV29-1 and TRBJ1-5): SAVISQKPSRDICQRGTSLTIQCQVDSQVTMMFWYRQQPGQSLTLIATANQGSEATYESGFVIDKFPISRPNLTFSTLTVSNMSPEDSSIYLCSVARGSNQPQHFGDGTRLSIL.

CDR3 loop: CASSPAGGSNEQFF. DNA of the CDR3: TGTGCCAGCAGTCCAGCGGGAGGGTCCAATGAGCAGTTCTTC. This chain links TRBV12-3 or TRBV12-4 with TRBJ2-1; TRBD2 matches at 10 bases. V shed 5 bases and J 6 bases; nucleotides not matched to a gene: 4. The CDR3 contains 14 residues.

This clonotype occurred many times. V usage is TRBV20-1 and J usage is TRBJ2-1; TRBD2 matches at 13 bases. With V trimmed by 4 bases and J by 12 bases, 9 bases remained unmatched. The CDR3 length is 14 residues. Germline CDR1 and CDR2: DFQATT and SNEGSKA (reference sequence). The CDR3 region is CSAISGTSGISQFF. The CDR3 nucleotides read TGCAGTGCTATTTCCGGGACTAGCGGGATCTCGCAGTTCTTC.

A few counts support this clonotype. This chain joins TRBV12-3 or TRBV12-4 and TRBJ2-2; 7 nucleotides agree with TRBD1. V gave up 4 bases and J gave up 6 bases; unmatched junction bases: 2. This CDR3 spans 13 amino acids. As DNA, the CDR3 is TGTGCCAGCAGTTGGACAGGAGCCGGGGAGCTGTTTTTT. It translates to CASSWTGAGELFF.

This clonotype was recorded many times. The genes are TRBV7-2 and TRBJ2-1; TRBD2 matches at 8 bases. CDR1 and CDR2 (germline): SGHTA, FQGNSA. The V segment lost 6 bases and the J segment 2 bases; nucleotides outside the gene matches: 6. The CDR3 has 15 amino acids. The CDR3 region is CASRETSGTYNEQFF. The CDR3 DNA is TGTGCCAGCAGGGAAACTAGCGGTACCTACAATGAGCAGTTCTTC. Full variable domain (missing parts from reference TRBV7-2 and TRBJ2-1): GAGVSQSPSNKVTEKGKDVELRCDPISGHTALYWYRQSLGQGLEFLIYFQGNSAPDKSGLPSDRFSAERTGGSVSTLTIQRTQQEDSAVYLCASRETSGTYNEQFFGPGTRLTVL.